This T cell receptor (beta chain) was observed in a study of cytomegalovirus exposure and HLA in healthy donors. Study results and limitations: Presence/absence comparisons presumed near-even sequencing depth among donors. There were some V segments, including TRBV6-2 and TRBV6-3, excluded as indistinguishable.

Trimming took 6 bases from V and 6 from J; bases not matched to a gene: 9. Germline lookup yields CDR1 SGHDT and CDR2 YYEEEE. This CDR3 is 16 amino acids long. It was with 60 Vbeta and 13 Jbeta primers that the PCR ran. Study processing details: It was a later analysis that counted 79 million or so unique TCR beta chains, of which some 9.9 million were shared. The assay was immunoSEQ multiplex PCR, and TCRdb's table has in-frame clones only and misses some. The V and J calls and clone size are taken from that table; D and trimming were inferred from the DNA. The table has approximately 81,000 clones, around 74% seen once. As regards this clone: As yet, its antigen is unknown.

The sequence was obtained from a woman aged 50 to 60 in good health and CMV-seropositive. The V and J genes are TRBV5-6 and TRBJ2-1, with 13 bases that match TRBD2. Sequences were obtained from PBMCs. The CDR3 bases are TGTGCCAGCACATCGGGGGGACTAGCGGGATTCAATGAGCAGTTCTTC. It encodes CASTSGGLAGFNEQFF.